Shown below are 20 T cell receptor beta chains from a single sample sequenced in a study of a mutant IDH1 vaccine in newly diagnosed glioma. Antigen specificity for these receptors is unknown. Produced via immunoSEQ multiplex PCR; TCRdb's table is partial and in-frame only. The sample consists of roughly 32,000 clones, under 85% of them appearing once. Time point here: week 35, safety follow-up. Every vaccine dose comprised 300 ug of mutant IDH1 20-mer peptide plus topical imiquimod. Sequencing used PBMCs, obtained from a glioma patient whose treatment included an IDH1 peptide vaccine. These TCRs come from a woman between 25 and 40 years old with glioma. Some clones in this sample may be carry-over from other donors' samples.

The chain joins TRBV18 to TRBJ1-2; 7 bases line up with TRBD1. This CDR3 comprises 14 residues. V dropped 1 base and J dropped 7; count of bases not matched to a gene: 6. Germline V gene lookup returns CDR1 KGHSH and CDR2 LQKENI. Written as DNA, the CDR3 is TGTGCCAGCTCACCACTGGAGGGGGCGAGTGGCTACACCTTC. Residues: CASSPLEGASGYTF. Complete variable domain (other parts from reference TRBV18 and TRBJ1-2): NAGVMQNPRHLVRRRGQEARLRCSPMKGHSHVYWYRQLPEEGLKFMVYLQKENIIDESGMPKERFSAEFPKEGPSILRIQQVVRGDSAAYFCASSPLEGASGYTFGSGTRLTVV.

The CDR3 nucleotides read TGTGCCATCAGTGAATACTCTGGGGCCAACGTCCTGACTTTC. Its protein is CAISEYSGANVLTF. This chain joins TRBV10-3 and TRBJ2-6; no firm D call. The V end lost 3 bases, the J end lost 0 bases, and 3 bases lay between the germline ends. The CDR3 is 14 amino acids. Germline V gene sequence: CDR1 ENHRY, CDR2 SYGVKD.

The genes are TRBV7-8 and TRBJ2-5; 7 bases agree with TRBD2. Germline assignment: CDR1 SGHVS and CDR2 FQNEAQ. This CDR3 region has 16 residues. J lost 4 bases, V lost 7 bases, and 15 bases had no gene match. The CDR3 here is CASTPEGGSTGETQYF. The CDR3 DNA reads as TGTGCCAGCACTCCGGAGGGCGGGAGTACCGGAGAGACCCAGTACTTC. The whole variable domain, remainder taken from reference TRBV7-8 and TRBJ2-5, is GAGVSQSPRYKVAKRGQDVALRCDPISGHVSLFWYQQALGQGPEFLTYFQNEAQLDKSGLPSDRFFAERPEGSVSTLKIQRTQQEDSAVYLCASTPEGGSTGETQYFGPGTRLLVL.

The CDR3 nucleotides are TGTGCTCTCCTAGGGGGGGACGGCTATGGCTACACCTTC. Protein product: CALLGGDGYGYTF. This sequence joins TRBV7-9 and TRBJ1-2; weak D call: TRBD1 (6 bases). The V gene's germline CDR1 is SEHNR and CDR2 FQNEAQ (reference sequence). The CDR3 is made up of 13 amino acids.

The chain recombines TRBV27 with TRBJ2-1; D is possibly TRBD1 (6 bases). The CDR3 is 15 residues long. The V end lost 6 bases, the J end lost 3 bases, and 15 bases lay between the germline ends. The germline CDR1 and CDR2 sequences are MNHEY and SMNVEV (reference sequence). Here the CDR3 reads CASSLQGNGYNEQFF. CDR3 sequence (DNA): TGTGCCAGCAGCCTTCAGGGGAATGGCTACAATGAGCAGTTCTTC.

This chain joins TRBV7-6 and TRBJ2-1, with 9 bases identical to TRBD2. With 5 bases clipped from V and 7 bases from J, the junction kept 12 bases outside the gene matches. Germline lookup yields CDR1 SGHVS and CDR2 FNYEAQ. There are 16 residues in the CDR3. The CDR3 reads CASSPSRGTSSNEQFF. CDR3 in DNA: TGTGCCAGCAGCCCGTCGAGGGGGACTAGCAGTAATGAGCAGTTCTTC.

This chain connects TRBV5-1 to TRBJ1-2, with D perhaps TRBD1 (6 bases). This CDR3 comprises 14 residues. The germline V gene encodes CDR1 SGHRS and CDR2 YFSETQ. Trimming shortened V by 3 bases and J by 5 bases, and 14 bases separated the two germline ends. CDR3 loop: CASSSSGGGYGYTF. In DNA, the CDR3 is TGCGCCAGCAGCTCGAGCGGGGGCGGGTATGGCTACACCTTC.

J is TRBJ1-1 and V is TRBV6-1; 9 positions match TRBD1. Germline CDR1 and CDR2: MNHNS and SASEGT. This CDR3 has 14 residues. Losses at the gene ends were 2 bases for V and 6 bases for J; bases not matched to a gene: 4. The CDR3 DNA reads TGTGCCAGCAGTGAATGGGGGACAGGGTCTGAAGCTTTCTTT. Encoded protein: CASSEWGTGSEAFF.

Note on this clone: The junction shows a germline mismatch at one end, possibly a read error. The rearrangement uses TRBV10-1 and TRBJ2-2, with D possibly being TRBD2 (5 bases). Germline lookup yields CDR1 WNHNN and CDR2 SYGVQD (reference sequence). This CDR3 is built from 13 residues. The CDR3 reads CASSELQPGVLFF. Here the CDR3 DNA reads TGCGCCAGCAGTGAACTACAACCCGGGGTGCTGTTTTTT.

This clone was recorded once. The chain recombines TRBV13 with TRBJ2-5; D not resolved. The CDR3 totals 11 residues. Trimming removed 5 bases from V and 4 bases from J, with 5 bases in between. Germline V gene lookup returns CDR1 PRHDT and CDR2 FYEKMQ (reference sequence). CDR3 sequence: CASSPGETQYF. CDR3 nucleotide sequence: TGTGCCAGCAGCCCTGGAGAGACCCAGTACTTC.

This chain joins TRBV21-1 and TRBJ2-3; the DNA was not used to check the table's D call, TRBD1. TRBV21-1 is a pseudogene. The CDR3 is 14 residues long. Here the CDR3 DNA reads TGTGCCAAAAGGGGTCATACCTGCACAGATACGCAGTATTTT. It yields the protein CAKRGHTCTDTQYF.

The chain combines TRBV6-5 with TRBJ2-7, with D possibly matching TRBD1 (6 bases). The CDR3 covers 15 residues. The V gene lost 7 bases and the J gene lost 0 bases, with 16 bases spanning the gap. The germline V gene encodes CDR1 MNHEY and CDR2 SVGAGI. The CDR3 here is CASNPGQDASYEQYF. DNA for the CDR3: TGTGCCAGCAACCCGGGACAAGATGCCTCCTACGAGCAGTACTTC.

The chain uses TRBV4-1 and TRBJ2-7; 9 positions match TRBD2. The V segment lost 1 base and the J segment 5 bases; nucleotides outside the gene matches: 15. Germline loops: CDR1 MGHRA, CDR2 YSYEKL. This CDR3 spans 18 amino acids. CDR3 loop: CASSQGAVREGQTHEQYF. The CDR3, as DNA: TGCGCCAGCAGCCAAGGGGCGGTGCGGGAGGGCCAAACGCACGAGCAGTACTTC.

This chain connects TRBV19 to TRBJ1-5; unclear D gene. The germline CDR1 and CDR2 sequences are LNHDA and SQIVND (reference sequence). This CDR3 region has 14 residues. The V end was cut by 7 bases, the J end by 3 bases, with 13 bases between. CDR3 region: CASTPDGPNQPQHF. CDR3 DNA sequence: TGTGCCAGTACTCCAGACGGTCCCAATCAGCCCCAGCATTTT.

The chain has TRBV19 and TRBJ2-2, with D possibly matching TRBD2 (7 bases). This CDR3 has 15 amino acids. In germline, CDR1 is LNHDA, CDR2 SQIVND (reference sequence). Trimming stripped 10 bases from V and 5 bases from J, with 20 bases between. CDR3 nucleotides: TGTGCCACCCGGCCCACAGGGAGGGGAACCGGGGAGCTGTTTTTT. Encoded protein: CATRPTGRGTGELFF.

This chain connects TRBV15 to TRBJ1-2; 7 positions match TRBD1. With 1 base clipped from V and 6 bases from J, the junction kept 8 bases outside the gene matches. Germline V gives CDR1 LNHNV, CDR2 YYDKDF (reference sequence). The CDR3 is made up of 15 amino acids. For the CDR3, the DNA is TGTGCCACCAGCAGAGGCCCGACAGGGAGGGATGGCTACACCTTC. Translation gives CATSRGPTGRDGYTF.

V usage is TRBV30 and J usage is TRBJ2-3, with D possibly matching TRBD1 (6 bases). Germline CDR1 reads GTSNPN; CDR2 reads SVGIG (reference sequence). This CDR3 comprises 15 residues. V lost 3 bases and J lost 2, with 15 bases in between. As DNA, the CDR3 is TGTGCCTGGAGCAGGGGAGAAGGGGCCACAGATACGCAGTATTTT. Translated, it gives CAWSRGEGATDTQYF.

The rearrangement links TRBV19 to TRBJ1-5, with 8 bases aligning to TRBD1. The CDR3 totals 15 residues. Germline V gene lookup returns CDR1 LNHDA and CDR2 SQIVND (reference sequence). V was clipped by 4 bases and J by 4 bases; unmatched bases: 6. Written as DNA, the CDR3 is TGTGCCAGTAGTACACAGGGGGGCATAAATCAGCCCCAGCATTTT. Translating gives CASSTQGGINQPQHF. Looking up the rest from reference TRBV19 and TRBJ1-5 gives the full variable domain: DGGITQSPKYLFRKEGQNVTLSCEQNLNHDAMYWYRQDPGQGLRLIYYSQIVNDFQKGDIAEGYSVSREKKESFPLTVTSAQKNPTAFYLCASSTQGGINQPQHFGDGTRLSIL.

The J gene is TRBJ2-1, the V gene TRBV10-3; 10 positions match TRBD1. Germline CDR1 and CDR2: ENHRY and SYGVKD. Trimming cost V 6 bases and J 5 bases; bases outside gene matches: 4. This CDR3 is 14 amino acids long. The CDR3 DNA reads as TGTGCCATCAGCTGGGGACAGGGGAACAATGAGCAGTTCTTC. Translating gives CAISWGQGNNEQFF.

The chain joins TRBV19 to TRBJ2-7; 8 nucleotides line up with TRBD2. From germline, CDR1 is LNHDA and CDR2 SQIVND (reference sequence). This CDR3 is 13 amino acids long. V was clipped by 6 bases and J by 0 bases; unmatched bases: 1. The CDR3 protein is CASSGRDSYEQYF. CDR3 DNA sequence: TGTGCCAGTAGCGGGAGGGACTCCTACGAGCAGTACTTC. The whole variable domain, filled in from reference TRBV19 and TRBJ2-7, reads DGGITQSPKYLFRKEGQNVTLSCEQNLNHDAMYWYRQDPGQGLRLIYYSQIVNDFQKGDIAEGYSVSREKKESFPLTVTSAQKNPTAFYLCASSGRDSYEQYFGPGTRLTVT.